The 19 T cell receptor beta chains below come from one sample, sequenced in a study of blood T cell repertoires in COVID-19. Measured with immunoSEQ multiplex PCR; TCRdb has only the in-frame clones, and not every one. The table lists 250,000 or so clones, approximately 87% of them singletons, with 1.5% in the top ten. Material: peripheral blood. Every receptor here comes from a woman between 40 and 55 years old who had recovered from COVID-19.

The rearrangement links TRBV27 to TRBJ1-1; D unclear. The CDR3 runs 13 residues. Germline loops: CDR1 MNHEY, CDR2 SMNVEV (reference sequence). Deletions cut 6 bases from V and 9 bases from J, with 17 bases between. CDR3 bases: TGTGCCAGCAGCCCCTCCTGGCAGACAAAAGCTTTCTTT. It codes for CASSPSWQTKAFF.

J is TRBJ2-3 and V is TRBV7-6; TRBD2 agrees at 12 bases. In germline, CDR1 is SGHVS, CDR2 FNYEAQ. V dropped 4 bases and J dropped 6; count of bases not matched to a gene: 5. The CDR3 is made up of 15 amino acids. The CDR3 loop reads CASSSLAGGRDTQYF. In nucleotides, the CDR3 is TGTGCCAGCAGCTCGCTAGCGGGGGGGCGTGATACGCAGTATTTT. The entire variable domain, with the rest obtained from reference TRBV7-6 and TRBJ2-3, is as follows: GAGVSQSPRYKVTKRGQDVALRCDPISGHVSLYWYRQALGQGPEFLTYFNYEAQQDKSGLPNDRFSAERPEGSISTLTIQRTEQRDSAMYRCASSSLAGGRDTQYFGPGTRLTVL.

This sequence joins TRBV4-1 and TRBJ2-1, with no clear D. Trimming left V 0 bases short and J 0 bases short, with 6 bases between. Germline CDR1 and CDR2: MGHRA and YSYEKL. CDR3 length equals 15 residues. The CDR3 nucleotides read TGCGCCAGCAGCCAAGATGCAGGCTCCTACAATGAGCAGTTCTTC. Protein: CASSQDAGSYNEQFF.

CDR3 coding DNA: TGCAGCGTTGAAGATCTGGGCGGGTATTCCACTGAAGCTTTCTTT. It translates to CSVEDLGGYSTEAFF. The chain recombines TRBV29-1 with TRBJ1-1; D not certain. Per the germline V gene, CDR1 is SQVTM and CDR2 is ANQGSEA. V dropped 0 bases and J dropped 4 bases, with 15 bases sitting between them. The CDR3 spans 15 residues.

In its sample, this clone was seen a few times. The CDR3 DNA sequence: TGCGCCAGCAGCCAAGATCTTGGCCGGGATAACTATGGCTACACCTTC. This encodes CASSQDLGRDNYGYTF. This chain links TRBV4-3 with TRBJ1-2; the D is unclear. V shed 0 bases and J shed 1 base, with 12 bases lying between them. In germline, CDR1 is LGHNA, CDR2 YSLEER. The CDR3 covers 16 residues.

The chain is built from TRBV19 and TRBJ1-1; tentatively, D is TRBD1 (5 bases). V gave up 5 bases and J gave up 0 bases, with 10 bases separating them. The CDR3 is 14 amino acids. Germline values: CDR1 LNHDA, CDR2 SQIVND (reference sequence). CDR3 loop: CASSGAGLNTEAFF. The DNA for the CDR3 is TGTGCCAGTAGTGGAGCGGGACTGAACACTGAAGCTTTCTTT.

In this sample, this clone turned up once. The genes are TRBV7-9 and TRBJ1-3; D is unclear. In germline, CDR1 is SEHNR, CDR2 FQNEAQ (reference sequence). The CDR3 has 12 amino acids. V was shortened by 5 bases and J by 5 bases, with 7 bases between the two germline ends. CDR3 bases: TGTGCCAGCAGCAGGACTCGAAACACCATATATTTT. This gives the protein CASSRTRNTIYF.

The rearrangement uses TRBV19 and TRBJ1-5; D may be TRBD1 (5 bases). Germline CDR1 reads LNHDA; CDR2 reads SQIVND (reference sequence). This CDR3 region has 16 residues. V lost 7 bases, J lost 0 bases, and 16 bases lay in between. CDR3 DNA: TGTGCCAGTAAGGACATCGAGACTTATAGCAATCAGCCCCAGCATTTT. Protein: CASKDIETYSNQPQHF.

Notes on this clone: Within the sample, other DNA sequences also encode this same CDR3. The chain's CDR3 is CASSYPGGNTEAFF. For the CDR3, the DNA is TGTGCCAGCAGTTACCCAGGAGGTAACACTGAAGCTTTCTTT. V and J are TRBV6-5 and TRBJ1-1, with D hard to call. Trimming removed 2 bases at V and 2 bases at J, with 9 bases between. The CDR3 runs to 14 residues. The germline CDR1 and CDR2 sequences are MNHEY and SVGAGI.

This clone was counted only a few times. The chain combines TRBV5-1 with TRBJ2-5, with 12 nucleotides matching TRBD2. Germline CDR1 SGHRS, CDR2 YFSETQ. The CDR3 length is 14 residues. The J segment lost 4 bases and the V segment lost 5 bases, leaving 3 bases of the junction unmatched. CDR3 nucleotides: TGCGCCAGCAGACTAGCGGGGGGCCGAGAGACCCAGTACTTC. Protein product: CASRLAGGRETQYF.

In this sample, this clone turned up a few times. Here the CDR3 reads CATSRQRKGASNEQFF. The DNA of the CDR3 is TGTGCCACCAGCAGACAGAGGAAGGGGGCTTCCAATGAGCAGTTCTTC. V is TRBV15 and J is TRBJ2-1; 7 bases align to TRBD1. Trimming at V came to 2 bases and at J to 6 bases, leaving 10 bases not matched to a gene. Germline loops: CDR1 LNHNV, CDR2 YYDKDF (reference sequence). CDR3 length: 16 residues. Combining the CDR3 with reference TRBV15 and TRBJ2-1 gives the whole variable domain DAMVIQNPRYQVTQFGKPVTLSCSQTLNHNVMYWYQQKSSQAPKLLFHYYDKDFNNEADTPDNFQSRRPNTSFCFLDIRSPGLGDTAMYLCATSRQRKGASNEQFFGPGTRLTVL.

This chain joins TRBV27 and TRBJ2-7; D may be TRBD1 (6 bases). CDR3 length equals 14 residues. The V end was cut by 6 bases, the J end by 1 base, with 13 bases between. Germline V gene lookup returns CDR1 MNHEY and CDR2 SMNVEV (reference sequence). The CDR3 spells CASRHGQSSYEQYF. The CDR3 DNA reads TGTGCCAGCAGGCATGGACAGTCTTCCTACGAGCAGTACTTC.

This clone was seen a single time. The chain links TRBV2 to TRBJ1-2, with TRBD1 matching over 8 bases. The V and J ends lost 8 bases and 5 bases, in that order; junction bases with no gene match: 7. The CDR3 is made up of 13 amino acids. Germline V gene lookup returns CDR1 SNHLY and CDR2 FYNNEI. CDR3 region: CASWDRPPYGYTF. In nucleotides, the CDR3 is TGTGCCAGCTGGGACAGGCCTCCGTATGGCTACACCTTC.

This chain connects TRBV21-1 to TRBJ1-5; the DNA was not used to check the table's D call, TRBD1. TRBV21-1 is designated a pseudogene. This CDR3 is built from 16 residues. The CDR3 loop is CASWTSGTQVNQPQHF. CDR3 coding DNA: TGTGCCAGCTGGACGTCCGGGACACAAGTTAATCAGCCCCAGCATTTT.

V is TRBV11-3 and J is TRBJ2-2; TRBD2 matches at 9 bases. The germline V gene encodes CDR1 SGHNT and CDR2 YENEEA. The CDR3 contains 17 residues. Trimming took 4 bases from V and 6 from J; bases not matched to a gene: 12. For the CDR3, the DNA is TGTGCCAGCAGCTCTGGGCCAGCGGGGGGCAGGGCCGGGGAGCTGTTTTTT. This translates into CASSSGPAGGRAGELFF.

The V call is TRBV29-1, the J call TRBJ1-1, with 8 bases matching TRBD1. The germline V gene has CDR1 SQVTM and CDR2 ANQGSEA. This CDR3 has 11 residues. Trimming cost V 7 bases and J 4 bases; bases outside gene matches: 2. In nucleotides, the CDR3 is TGCAGCGGGACAGGGATCACTGAAGCTTTCTTT. This codes for CSGTGITEAFF.

The chain is built from TRBV3-1 (or the pseudogene TRBV3-2) and TRBJ2-2; D gene ambiguous. V lost 1 base, J lost 8 bases, and 5 bases lay in between. The CDR3 consists of 12 residues. The germline V gene has CDR1 LGHDT and CDR2 YNNKEL (reference sequence). The CDR3 sequence: CASSQGRGELFF. CDR3 sequence (DNA): TGTGCCAGCAGCCAAGGGCGGGGGGAGCTGTTTTTT.

The V call is TRBV29-1, the J call TRBJ2-3; 10 bases agree with TRBD1. Germline-derived CDR1 and CDR2 are SQVTM and ANQGSEA. The CDR3 runs 13 residues. The V and J ends lost 6 bases and 2 bases, in that order; junction bases with no gene match: 2. CDR3 sequence reads: CSVGTGVTDTQYF. The DNA of the CDR3 is TGCAGCGTCGGGACAGGGGTCACAGATACGCAGTATTTT.

The chain combines TRBV11-3 with TRBJ2-1; 8 bases agree with TRBD2. The length of the CDR3 is 19 residues. Germline values: CDR1 SGHNT, CDR2 YENEEA. V shed 5 bases, J shed 4 bases, and the junction held 19 bases outside the gene matches. The CDR3: CASSLAGGGTDVRYNEQFF. CDR3 nucleotides: TGTGCCAGCAGCCTCGCCGGGGGGGGGACTGACGTACGTTACAATGAGCAGTTCTTC.